The 7 T cell receptor beta chains presented below share a single source sample, sequenced in a study of long-term antiretroviral therapy in people with HIV. The authors ran the immunoSEQ assay, v3.0, at survey level. Profiling relied on immunoSEQ multiplex PCR, and the TCRdb table lists in-frame clones only, not all of them. The sample lists tens of thousands of clones, roughly 96% seen once, with under 2.5% in the top ten. This sample comprised unsorted PBMCs, obtained around 6.6 years after starting antiretroviral therapy. The receptors were sampled from a man younger than 40 with HIV.

This chain joins TRBV19 and TRBJ1-4, with D possibly being TRBD1 (5 bases). Germline assignment: CDR1 LNHDA and CDR2 SQIVND (reference sequence). V dropped 5 bases and J dropped 3 bases, with 7 bases sitting between them. The CDR3 contains 13 residues. CDR3 coding DNA: TGTGCCAGTAGTGCGGGACCTAATGAAAAACTGTTTTTT. Translating it yields CASSAGPNEKLFF.

The chain couples TRBV4-1 to TRBJ2-7; D is unresolved. V lost 0 bases, J lost 0 bases, and 9 bases lay in between. The CDR3 spans 15 residues. Germline CDR1 is MGHRA and CDR2 is YSYEKL. The CDR3 bases are TGCGCCAGCAGCCAAGAATTCGGCTCCTCCTACGAGCAGTACTTC. Protein sequence: CASSQEFGSSYEQYF.

The chain employs TRBV7-2 and TRBJ2-1; 10 nucleotides agree with TRBD2. The CDR3 loop spans 14 amino acids. Unmatched junction bases numbered 6, after V lost 3 bases and J lost 10 bases. Per the germline V gene, CDR1 is SGHTA and CDR2 is FQGNSA. CDR3 DNA sequence: TGTGCCAGCAGCTTGGCTCCACTAGCGGGAGAGCAGTTCTTC. It specifies CASSLAPLAGEQFF.

The chain uses TRBV6-5 and TRBJ2-2; D is ambiguous. Germline V gene sequence: CDR1 MNHEY, CDR2 SVGAGI. CDR3 length: 16 amino acids. Trimming removed 0 bases from V and 0 bases from J, with 8 bases in between. The CDR3 reads CASSYSTYSNTGELFF. The CDR3 region has the DNA TGTGCCAGCAGTTACTCTACGTACTCGAACACCGGGGAGCTGTTTTTT.

The chain carries TRBV13 and TRBJ2-7, with D possibly matching TRBD2 (6 bases). The length of the CDR3 is 16 residues. CDR1 and CDR2 (germline): PRHDT, FYEKMQ (reference sequence). V dropped 1 base and J dropped 0 bases, with 13 bases sitting between them. The DNA for the CDR3 is TGTGCCAGCAGCTTAGTGGGCCGGGGGAGCTCCTACGAGCAGTACTTC. Its protein is CASSLVGRGSSYEQYF. Supplemented by reference TRBV13 and TRBJ2-7, the full variable domain reads AAGVIQSPRHLIKEKRETATLKCYPIPRHDTVYWYQQGPGQDPQFLISFYEKMQSDKGSIPDRFSAQQFSDYHSELNMSSLELGDSALYFCASSLVGRGSSYEQYFGPGTRLTVT.

J is TRBJ1-1 and V is TRBV4-1; D remains unclear. Trimming took off 4 bases at V and 4 bases at J, with 13 bases between the two ends. Looked up from germline, CDR1 is MGHRA and CDR2 is YSYEKL. This CDR3 spans 14 amino acids. CDR3 DNA sequence: TGCGCCAGCAGCCTTAGGAGTCCACCCACTGAAGCTTTCTTT. Translated: CASSLRSPPTEAFF.

The chain employs TRBV18 and TRBJ1-1; 7 bases fit TRBD1. CDR3 size: 15 residues. CDR1 KGHSH and CDR2 LQKENI come from the germline V gene. V dropped 3 bases and J dropped 4; count of bases not matched to a gene: 8. The CDR3 DNA reads as TGTGCCAGCTCACCCATCGACAGGGTGGGCACTGAAGCTTTCTTT. Its protein is CASSPIDRVGTEAFF.